Each of the 10 T cell receptor beta chains below was sequenced from the same sample in a study of shared clonotypes between healthy human individuals (dated by TCRdb to 2020 to 2021). Library construction relied on the immunoSEQ multiplex PCR assay. TCRdb provides this immuneACCESS table in a form limited to in-frame rearrangements. Some clones are lacking; in checked studies, under half of them reflect an unresolved V gene, and why the rest are absent is not known. The sample table records 980,000 or so clones; approximately 80% of these occur just once. The ten largest clones add up to roughly 1.5% of the sample. Sequencing was done on a sample of memory CD4+ T cells sorted from blood. According to the study, the label for this sample's cell subset or site signals: CD45RA-negative fraction. All receptors derive from a man younger than 35 in good health.

V is TRBV7-2 and J is TRBJ2-7; maybe TRBD1 (6 bases). In germline, CDR1 is SGHTA, CDR2 FQGNSA. Trimming cost V 2 bases and J 7 bases, with 9 bases left between them. The CDR3 runs to 12 residues. Here the CDR3 reads CASSLRGGEQYF. The CDR3 bases are TGTGCCAGCAGCTTAAGAGGGGGTGAGCAGTACTTC.

The chain carries TRBV27 and TRBJ2-3; 9 nucleotides line up with TRBD2. V shed 3 bases, J shed 8 bases, and the junction held 6 bases outside the gene matches. The germline gives CDR1 MNHEY, CDR2 SMNVEV (reference sequence). This CDR3 has 14 amino acids. The CDR3 here is CASSLAGGRVTQYF. CDR3 DNA: TGTGCCAGCAGTTTGGCGGGGGGGCGTGTTACGCAGTATTTT.

The CDR3 region is CASSLLGQGSTEAFF. The CDR3 coding sequence is TGTGCCAGCAGCTTACTAGGACAGGGAAGTACTGAAGCTTTCTTT. The chain recombines TRBV7-2 with TRBJ1-1; TRBD1 agrees at 8 bases. The germline V gene has CDR1 SGHTA and CDR2 FQGNSA. V lost 2 bases and J lost 5; bases outside the gene matches: 7. The CDR3 sequence is 15 residues long.

The V call is TRBV6-1, the J call TRBJ1-5; TRBD1 matches at 7 bases. CDR1 is MNHNS and CDR2 is SASEGT in the germline V gene. The CDR3 is made up of 16 amino acids. V dropped 3 bases and J dropped 4; count of bases not matched to a gene: 9. CDR3 coding DNA: TGTGCCAGCAGTGAGATAGCGGGACAGAAAAATCAGCCCCAGCATTTT. The encoded protein is CASSEIAGQKNQPQHF.

The chain combines TRBV28 with TRBJ1-4; perhaps TRBD1 as D (5 bases). Germline CDR1 MDHEN, CDR2 SYDVKM. The CDR3 has 18 residues. V was cut by 4 bases and J by 2 bases, with 20 bases left in between. CDR3 nucleotides: TGTGCCAGCAGTTACCGTATGACCGCTAGGGGTACTAATGAAAAACTGTTTTTT. Protein product: CASSYRMTARGTNEKLFF. Drawing the rest from reference TRBV28 and TRBJ1-4, the complete variable domain is DVKVTQSSRYLVKRTGEKVFLECVQDMDHENMFWYRQDPGLGLRLIYFSYDVKMKEKGDIPEGYSVSREKKERFSLILESASTNQTSMYLCASSYRMTARGTNEKLFFGSGTQLSVL.

The rearrangement links TRBV5-1 to TRBJ2-2; 8 bases map to TRBD2. There are 15 residues in the CDR3. Germline V gene sequence: CDR1 SGHRS, CDR2 YFSETQ. V shed 4 bases, J shed 5 bases, and the junction held 7 bases outside the gene matches. The CDR3 DNA is TGCGCCAGCAGCGTCGGGACTAGTCAGACCGGGGAGCTGTTTTTT. This codes for CASSVGTSQTGELFF.

This rearrangement joins TRBV7-2 to TRBJ1-2; 8 bases align to TRBD1. This CDR3 spans 15 amino acids. V trimming: 5 bases; J trimming: 7 bases; junction bases outside the gene matches: 12. The germline CDR1 and CDR2 sequences are SGHTA and FQGNSA. The CDR3 DNA sequence: TGTGCCAGCAGCCCCCGTGGGGACAGGAGCTCTGGCTACACCTTC. Amino acids: CASSPRGDRSSGYTF. Complete variable domain (other parts from reference TRBV7-2 and TRBJ1-2): GAGVSQSPSNKVTEKGKDVELRCDPISGHTALYWYRQSLGQGLEFLIYFQGNSAPDKSGLPSDRFSAERTGGSVSTLTIQRTQQEDSAVYLCASSPRGDRSSGYTFGSGTRLTVV.

V usage is TRBV4-1 and J usage is TRBJ1-2, with no clear D. The ends were cut back, 0 bases at V and 6 bases at J, with 5 bases in the middle. This CDR3 comprises 12 residues. CDR1 and CDR2 from the germline V gene are MGHRA and YSYEKL. Here the CDR3 reads CASSQERNGYTF. Here the CDR3 DNA reads TGCGCCAGCAGCCAAGAAAGAAATGGCTACACCTTC.

This clone has just one count. This chain links TRBV5-1 with TRBJ2-3, with D possibly matching TRBD2 (5 bases). This CDR3 is built from 14 residues. Germline V CDR1 and CDR2: SGHRS, YFSETQ. The V end was cut by 4 bases, the J end by 3 bases, with 12 bases between. In DNA form, the CDR3 reads TGCGCCAGCAGCCATGACTATTCGACAGATACGCAGTATTTT. Amino acids: CASSHDYSTDTQYF.

V and J are TRBV2 and TRBJ2-7; 11 bases map to TRBD2. The germline gives CDR1 SNHLY, CDR2 FYNNEI. CDR3 size: 14 residues. Trimming at V came to 3 bases and at J to 6 bases, leaving 4 bases not matched to a gene. This CDR3 reads CASSDLAGGREQYF. Written as DNA, the CDR3 is TGTGCCAGCAGTGATCTAGCGGGGGGACGCGAGCAGTACTTC.